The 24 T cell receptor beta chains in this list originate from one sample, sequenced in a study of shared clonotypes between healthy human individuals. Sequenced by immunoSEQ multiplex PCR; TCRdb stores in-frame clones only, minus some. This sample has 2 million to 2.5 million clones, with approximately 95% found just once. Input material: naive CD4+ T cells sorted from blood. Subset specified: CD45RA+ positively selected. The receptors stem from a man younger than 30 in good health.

The CDR3 loop reads CASSSLASGGQPQHF. As DNA, the CDR3 is TGTGCCAGTAGTTCACTGGCCTCGGGTGGTCAGCCCCAGCATTTT. The chain has TRBV19 and TRBJ1-5; no clear D. Germline CDR1 and CDR2: LNHDA and SQIVND (reference sequence). Trimming took 5 bases from V and 6 from J, leaving 17 bases between them. The CDR3 covers 15 residues.

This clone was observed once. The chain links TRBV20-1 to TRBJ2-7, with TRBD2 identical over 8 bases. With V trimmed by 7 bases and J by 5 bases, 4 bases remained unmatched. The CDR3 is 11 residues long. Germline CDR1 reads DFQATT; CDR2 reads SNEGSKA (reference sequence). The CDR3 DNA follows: TGCAGTGTCCCGGGGGGGGACGAGCAGTACTTC. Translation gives CSVPGGDEQYF.

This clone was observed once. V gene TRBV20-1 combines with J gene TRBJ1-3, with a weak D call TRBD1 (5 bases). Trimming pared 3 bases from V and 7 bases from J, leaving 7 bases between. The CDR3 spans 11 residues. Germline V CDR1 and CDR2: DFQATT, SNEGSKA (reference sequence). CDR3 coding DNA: TGCAGTGCTAGGGGGGTCAACACCATATATTTT. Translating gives CSARGVNTIYF.

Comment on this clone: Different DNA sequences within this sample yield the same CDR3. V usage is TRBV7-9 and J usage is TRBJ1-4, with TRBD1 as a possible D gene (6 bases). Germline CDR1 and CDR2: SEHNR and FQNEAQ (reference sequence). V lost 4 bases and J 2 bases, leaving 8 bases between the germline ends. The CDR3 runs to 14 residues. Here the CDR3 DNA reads TGTGCCAGCAGCTCCCAGGGGACTAATGAAAAACTGTTTTTT. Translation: CASSSQGTNEKLFF. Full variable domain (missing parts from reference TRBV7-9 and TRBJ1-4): DTGVSQNPRHKITKRGQNVTFRCDPISEHNRLYWYRQTLGQGPEFLTYFQNEAQLEKSRLLSDRFSAERPKGSFSTLEIQRTEQGDSAMYLCASSSQGTNEKLFFGSGTQLSVL.

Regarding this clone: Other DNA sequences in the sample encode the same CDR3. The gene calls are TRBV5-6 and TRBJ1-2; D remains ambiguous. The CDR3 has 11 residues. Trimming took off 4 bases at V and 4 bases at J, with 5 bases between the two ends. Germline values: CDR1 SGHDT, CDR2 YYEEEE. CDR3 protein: CASSGGYGYTF. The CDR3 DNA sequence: TGTGCCAGCAGCGGCGGCTATGGCTACACCTTC.

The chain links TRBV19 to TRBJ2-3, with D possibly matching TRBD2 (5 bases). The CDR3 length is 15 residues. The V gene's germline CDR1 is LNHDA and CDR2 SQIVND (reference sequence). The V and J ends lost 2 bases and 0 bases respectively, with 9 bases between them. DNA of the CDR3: TGTGCCAGTAGTATAAGCGGTCTTAGCACAGATACGCAGTATTTT. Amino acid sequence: CASSISGLSTDTQYF. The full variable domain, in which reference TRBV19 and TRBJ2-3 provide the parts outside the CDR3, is DGGITQSPKYLFRKEGQNVTLSCEQNLNHDAMYWYRQDPGQGLRLIYYSQIVNDFQKGDIAEGYSVSREKKESFPLTVTSAQKNPTAFYLCASSISGLSTDTQYFGPGTRLTVL.

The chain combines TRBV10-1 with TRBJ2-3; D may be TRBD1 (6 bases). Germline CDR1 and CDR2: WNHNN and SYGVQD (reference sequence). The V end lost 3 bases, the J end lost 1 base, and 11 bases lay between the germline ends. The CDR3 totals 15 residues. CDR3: CASSDDRTGTDTQYF. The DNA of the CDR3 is TGCGCCAGCAGTGACGACAGGACTGGCACAGATACGCAGTATTTT.

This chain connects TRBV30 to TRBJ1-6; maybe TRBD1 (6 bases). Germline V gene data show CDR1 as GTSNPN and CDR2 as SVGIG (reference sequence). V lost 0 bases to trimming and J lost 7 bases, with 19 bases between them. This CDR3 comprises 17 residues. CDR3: CAWSVREGGQINSPLHF. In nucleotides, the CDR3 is TGTGCCTGGAGTGTACGAGAGGGGGGGCAGATCAATTCACCCCTCCACTTT.

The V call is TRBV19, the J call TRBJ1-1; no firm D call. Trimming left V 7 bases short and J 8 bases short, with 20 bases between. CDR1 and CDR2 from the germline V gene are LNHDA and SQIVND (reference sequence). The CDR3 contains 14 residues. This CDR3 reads CASNPTIQASEAFF. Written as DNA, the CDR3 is TGTGCCAGTAACCCGACAATTCAGGCCTCAGAAGCTTTCTTT.

The CDR3 reads CASSQEQGGELFF. DNA for the CDR3: TGCGCCAGCAGCCAAGAGCAGGGCGGGGAGCTGTTTTTT. The V gene is TRBV4-3, the J gene TRBJ2-2; D might be TRBD1 (5 bases). In germline, CDR1 is LGHNA, CDR2 YSLEER. CDR3 size: 13 residues. Between the trimmed V and J ends, which lost 0 bases and 7 bases, there was a span of 6 bases.

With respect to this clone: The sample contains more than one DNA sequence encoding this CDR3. In DNA form, the CDR3 reads TGCGCCAGCAGCTTGGACACAGGGAGAGGCACTGAAGCTTTCTTT. It is translated as CASSLDTGRGTEAFF. The genes are TRBV5-1 and TRBJ1-1; TRBD1 is a possible D gene (6 bases). Germline CDR1 and CDR2: SGHRS and YFSETQ. CDR3 size: 15 residues. V lost 0 bases to trimming and J lost 4 bases, with 13 bases between them.

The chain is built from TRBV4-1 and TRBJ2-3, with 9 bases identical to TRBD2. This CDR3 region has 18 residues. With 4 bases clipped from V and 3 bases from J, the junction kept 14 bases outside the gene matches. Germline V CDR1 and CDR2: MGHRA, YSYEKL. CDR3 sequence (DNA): TGCGCCAGCAGCCCCCTCTTTTTGCGGGAGGGTAGAACAGATACGCAGTATTTT. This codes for CASSPLFLREGRTDTQYF.

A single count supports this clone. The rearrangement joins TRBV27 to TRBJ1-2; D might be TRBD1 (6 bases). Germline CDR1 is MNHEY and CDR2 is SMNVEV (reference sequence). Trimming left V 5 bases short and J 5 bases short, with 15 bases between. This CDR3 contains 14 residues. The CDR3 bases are TGTGCCAGCAGTCCACAGGGAACCATTTATGGCTACACCTTC. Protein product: CASSPQGTIYGYTF.

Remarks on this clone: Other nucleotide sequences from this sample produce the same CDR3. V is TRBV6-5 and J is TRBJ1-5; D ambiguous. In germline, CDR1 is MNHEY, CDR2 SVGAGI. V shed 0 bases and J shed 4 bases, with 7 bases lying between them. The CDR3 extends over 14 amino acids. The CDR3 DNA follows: TGTGCCAGCAGTTACTCGGGAGGGAATCAGCCCCAGCATTTT. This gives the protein CASSYSGGNQPQHF.

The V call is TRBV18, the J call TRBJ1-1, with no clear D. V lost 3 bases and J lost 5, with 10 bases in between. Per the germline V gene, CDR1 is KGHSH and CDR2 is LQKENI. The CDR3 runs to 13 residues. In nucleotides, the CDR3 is TGTGCCAGCTCACCGAAGACGGGGACTGAAGCTTTCTTT. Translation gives CASSPKTGTEAFF.

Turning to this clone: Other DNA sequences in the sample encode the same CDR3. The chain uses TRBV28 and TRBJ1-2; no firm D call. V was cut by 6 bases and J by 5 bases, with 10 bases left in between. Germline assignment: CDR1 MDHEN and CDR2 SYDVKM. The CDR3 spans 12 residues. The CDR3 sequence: CASSLTLYGYTF. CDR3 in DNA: TGTGCCAGCAGCCTGACCCTATATGGCTACACCTTC.

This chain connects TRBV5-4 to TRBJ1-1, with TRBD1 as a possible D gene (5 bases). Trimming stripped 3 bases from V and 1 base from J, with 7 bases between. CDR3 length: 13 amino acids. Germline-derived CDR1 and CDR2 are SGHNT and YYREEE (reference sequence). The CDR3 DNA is TGTGCCAGCAGCTGGGACGGGAACACTGAAGCTTTCTTT. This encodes CASSWDGNTEAFF.

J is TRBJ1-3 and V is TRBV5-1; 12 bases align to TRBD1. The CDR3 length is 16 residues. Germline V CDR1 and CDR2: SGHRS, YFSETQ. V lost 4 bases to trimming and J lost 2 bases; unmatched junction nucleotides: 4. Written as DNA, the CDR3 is TGCGCCAGCAGCCACGGGACAGGGGGCCCTGGAAACACCATATATTTT. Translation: CASSHGTGGPGNTIYF.

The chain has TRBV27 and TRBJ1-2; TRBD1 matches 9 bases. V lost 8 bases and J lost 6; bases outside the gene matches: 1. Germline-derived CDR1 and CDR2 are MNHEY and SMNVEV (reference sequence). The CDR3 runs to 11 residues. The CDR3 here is CASRTGDGYTF. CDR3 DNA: TGTGCCAGCCGGACAGGGGATGGCTACACCTTC.

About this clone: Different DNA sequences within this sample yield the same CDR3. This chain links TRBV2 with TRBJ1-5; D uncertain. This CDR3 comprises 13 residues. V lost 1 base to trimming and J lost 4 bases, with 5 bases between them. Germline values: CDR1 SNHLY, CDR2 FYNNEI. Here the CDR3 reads CASSEGENQPQHF. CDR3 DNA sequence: TGTGCCAGCAGTGAAGGAGAAAATCAGCCCCAGCATTTT.

The CDR3 DNA is TGCGCCAGCAGCGCGATGGGGGCCCTTACCTACGAGCAGTACTTC. Its translation: CASSAMGALTYEQYF. J is TRBJ2-7 and V is TRBV5-1; possible D gene TRBD1, 6 bases. Germline V gene data show CDR1 as SGHRS and CDR2 as YFSETQ. The V and J ends lost 4 bases and 2 bases respectively, with 16 bases between them. The CDR3 runs to 15 residues.

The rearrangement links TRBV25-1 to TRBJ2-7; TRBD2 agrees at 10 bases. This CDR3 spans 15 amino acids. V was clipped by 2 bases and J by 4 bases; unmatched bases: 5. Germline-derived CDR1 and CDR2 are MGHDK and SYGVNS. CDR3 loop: CASSERVAGGYEQYF. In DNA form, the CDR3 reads TGTGCCAGCAGTGAACGAGTAGCGGGAGGATACGAGCAGTACTTC.

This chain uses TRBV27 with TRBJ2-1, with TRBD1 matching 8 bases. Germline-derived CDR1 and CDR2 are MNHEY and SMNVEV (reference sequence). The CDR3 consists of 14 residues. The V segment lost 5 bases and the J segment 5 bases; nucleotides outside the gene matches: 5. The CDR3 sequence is CASSSRGPNNEQFF. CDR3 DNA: TGTGCCAGCAGTAGCAGGGGGCCCAACAATGAGCAGTTCTTC.

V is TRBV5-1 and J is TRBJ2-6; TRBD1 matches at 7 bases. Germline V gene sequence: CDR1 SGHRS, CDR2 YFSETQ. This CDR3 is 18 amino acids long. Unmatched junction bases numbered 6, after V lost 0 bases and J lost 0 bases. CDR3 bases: TGCGCCAGCAGCTTGGACAGGGGTAGGGGCTCTGGGGCCAACGTCCTGACTTTC. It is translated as CASSLDRGRGSGANVLTF.